This is a list of T cell receptor beta chains from one sample in a study of T cells in Graves' hyperthyroidism and ophthalmopathy. TCRdb re-called the multiplex PCR reads through MiXCR, storing one row per CDR3 protein. Here the sample spans fewer than 650,000 distinct CDR3 sequences, roughly 45% being singletons. The sequencing input was peripheral blood or thyroid tissue (not recorded which). These receptor sequences come from an adult woman with Graves' disease, either hyperthyroidism or ophthalmopathy (not recorded which). The conserved cysteine and the conserved F or W are not part of the CDR3 here.

j_call | v_call | cdr3_aa
TRBJ1-1 | TRBV19 | ASSPLTGGEAF
TRBJ1-2 | TRBV20-1 | SARRETSGDDGYT
TRBJ2-2 | TRBV29-1 | SVEGTGELF
TRBJ1-3 | TRBV4-1 | ASSQVLAPNSGNTIY
TRBJ2-7 | TRBV20-1 | SARKGAYEQY
TRBJ2-6 | TRBV9 | ASSVVGISGANVLT
TRBJ2-2 | TRBV7-9 | ASSRDYPTGELF
TRBJ1-6 | TRBV6-6 | ASSHGEGNSPLH
TRBJ2-7 | TRBV10-3 | AISSDSDLFYEQY
TRBJ1-1 | TRBV15 | ATSRVGSDGAF
TRBJ2-7 | TRBV29-1 | SVQSGDSYEQY
TRBJ2-7 | TRBV10-3 | AIRDTTYEQY
TRBJ1-1 | TRBV12-3/TRBV12-4 | ASSLLGAGTEAF
TRBJ2-5 | TRBV4-3 | ASSPGGSRETQY
TRBJ2-7 | TRBV25-1 | ASTIGLAGGPYEQY
TRBJ1-2 | TRBV7-9 | ASSLSNTGANYGYT
TRBJ1-4 | TRBV7-3 | ASGPGWKLF
TRBJ1-2 | TRBV20-1 | SASSGQGARGYT
TRBJ1-1 | TRBV7-9 | ASGQDRGNTEAF
TRBJ1-2 | TRBV6-6 | ASSAGGGFYGNT
TRBJ1-2 | TRBV19 | ASGWTGVGYT
TRBJ2-5 | TRBV10-3 | AISNRPGTGVGETQY
TRBJ2-2 | TRBV24-1 | ATSDLGTSRHTGELF
TRBJ1-1 | TRBV14 | ASSQNLATEDL
TRBJ2-2 | TRBV6-5 | ASSRTWVAGELF
TRBJ1-1 | TRBV2 | ASSEVHPGNTEAF
TRBJ2-5 | TRBV15 | ATSSVGGVGQETQY
TRBJ1-4 | TRBV2 | ASGEDFGKLF
TRBJ1-2 | TRBV5-1 | ASSLDGTGPGYT
TRBJ2-7 | TRBV24-1 | ATSDCLGFAVQGTGAYEQY
TRBJ2-3 | TRBV7-9 | ASSLGGRDTQY
TRBJ1-1 | TRBV7-3 | ASSLNPGGGPAEAF
TRBJ1-6 | TRBV10-3 | ASSWNRFPNSPLH
TRBJ2-5 | TRBV25-1 | ASSERASGGLETQY